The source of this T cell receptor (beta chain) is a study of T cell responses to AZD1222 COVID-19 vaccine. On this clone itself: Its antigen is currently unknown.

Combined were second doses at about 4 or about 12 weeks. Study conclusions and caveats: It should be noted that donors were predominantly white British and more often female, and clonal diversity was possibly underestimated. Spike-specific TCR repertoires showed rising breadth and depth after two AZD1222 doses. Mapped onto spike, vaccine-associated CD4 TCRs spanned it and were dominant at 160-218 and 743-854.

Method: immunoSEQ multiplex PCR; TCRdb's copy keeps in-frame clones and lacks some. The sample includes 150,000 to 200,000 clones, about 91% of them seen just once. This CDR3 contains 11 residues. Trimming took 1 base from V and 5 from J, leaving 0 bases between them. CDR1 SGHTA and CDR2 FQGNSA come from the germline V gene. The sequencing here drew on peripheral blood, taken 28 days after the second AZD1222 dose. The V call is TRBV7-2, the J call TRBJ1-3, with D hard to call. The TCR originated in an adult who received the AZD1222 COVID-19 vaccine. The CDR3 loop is CASSLGNTIYF. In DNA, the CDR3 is TGTGCCAGCAGCTTAGGAAACACCATATATTTT.